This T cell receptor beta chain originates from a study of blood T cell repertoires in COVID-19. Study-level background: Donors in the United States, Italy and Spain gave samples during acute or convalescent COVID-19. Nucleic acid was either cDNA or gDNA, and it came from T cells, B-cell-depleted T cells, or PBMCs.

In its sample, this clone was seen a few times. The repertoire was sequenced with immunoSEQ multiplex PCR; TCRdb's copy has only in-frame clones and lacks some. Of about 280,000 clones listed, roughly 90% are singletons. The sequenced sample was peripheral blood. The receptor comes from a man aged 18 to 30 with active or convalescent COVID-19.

CDR3 coding DNA: TGTGCCAGCAGCCGGACAGACGCAACTAATGAAAAACTGTTTTTT. It translates to CASSRTDATNEKLFF. V gene TRBV7-8 combines with J gene TRBJ1-4, with D maybe TRBD1 (6 bases). The CDR3 has 15 residues. V dropped 5 bases and J dropped 0 bases, with 10 bases sitting between them. Germline CDR1 is SGHVS and CDR2 is FQNEAQ.